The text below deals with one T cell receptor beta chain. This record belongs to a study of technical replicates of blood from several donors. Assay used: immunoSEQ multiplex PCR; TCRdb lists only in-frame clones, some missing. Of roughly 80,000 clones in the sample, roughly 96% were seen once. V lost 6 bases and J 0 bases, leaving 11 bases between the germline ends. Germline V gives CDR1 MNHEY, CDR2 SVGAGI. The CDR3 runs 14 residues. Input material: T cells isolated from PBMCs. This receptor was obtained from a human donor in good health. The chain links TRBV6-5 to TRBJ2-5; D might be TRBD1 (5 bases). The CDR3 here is CASRRQLYQETQYF. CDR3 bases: TGTGCCAGCAGAAGACAGCTTTACCAAGAGACCCAGTACTTC.